This T cell receptor (beta chain) emerged from a study of T cell responses to AZD1222 COVID-19 vaccine. The CDR3 sequence is 14 residues long. V was pared by 0 bases and J by 4 bases, with 7 bases between. Using immunoSEQ multiplex PCR, the repertoire was profiled, and TCRdb retains in-frame clones only, with some absent. The data hold roughly 180,000 clones, with about 93% observed a single time. Whole-study findings and limits: Among the donors, most were white British and more were female, and clonal diversity was possibly underestimated. In the spike-specific TCR repertoire, nearly half reportedly target unmutated variant regions.

To note about this clone: Its specificity is not known.

The chain has TRBV23-1 and TRBJ1-5; D is uncertain. TRBV23-1 is an ORF, with its function uncertain. Here the sequenced sample was peripheral blood, taken 28 days after the second AZD1222 dose. This TCR was recovered from an adult who received the AZD1222 COVID-19 vaccine. Here the CDR3 reads CASSQSSGNQPQHF. CDR3 DNA: TGCGCCAGCAGTCAATCGTCGGGAAATCAGCCCCAGCATTTT.